A few counts support the clone carrying this T cell receptor beta chain. What it binds is unknown. This same CDR3 is encoded by further DNA sequences in the sample. The record originates from a study of cytomegalovirus exposure and HLA in healthy donors. Study-level findings and limits: Segments of the TCR beta V type were, in most cases, productive about 87% or about 30% of the time in an earlier analysis. When analyzed later, a missense DCLRE1C variant was found to be linked to TCR beta V- and J-gene trimming.

The PCR had 60 Vbeta and 13 Jbeta primers. The method was immunoSEQ multiplex PCR; TCRdb's version includes in-frame clones alone and lacks a portion of them. The profile covers about 90,000 clones, with over 60% appearing a single time and 4.5% to 5.5% taken by the ten largest. The germline CDR1 and CDR2 sequences are LGHNA and YSLEER. The CDR3 consists of 16 residues. Trimming cost V 0 bases and J 6 bases; bases outside gene matches: 6. The sequence came from a woman between 40 and 55 years old in good health and CMV-seropositive. Input material: PBMCs. This sequence joins TRBV4-3 and TRBJ2-1; 9 nucleotides agree with TRBD2. CDR3 in DNA: TGCGCCAGCAGCCAAGATTCAGCGGGGGGAACCAATGAGCAGTTCTTC. Translating gives CASSQDSAGGTNEQFF.